The 14 T cell receptor beta chains given below trace back to one sample, sequenced in a study of T cell responses to AZD1222 COVID-19 vaccine (TCRdb year 2021). The sample's time point label is to be understood as: about 28 days (+/-7) after the second vaccine dose. In light of the paper, this sample's treatment or condition label describes: meningococcal conjugate vaccine given as trial control. Libraries were prepared through the immunoSEQ multiplex PCR assay. Imported from immuneACCESS, the table was reduced by TCRdb to in-frame sequences with V and J called. These copies leave out some clones; in studies compared against another copy, an unresolved V gene accounts for under half, and the cause of the remainder is not known. The sample includes some 80,000 clones, with about 91% observed a single time. 8% to 10% of the sample rests with the top ten. The sequencing used peripheral blood, collected 28 days after the second dose of the MenACWY control vaccine. These receptors all stem from an adult who received the MenACWY meningococcal vaccine as a control.

The chain recombines TRBV18 with TRBJ1-5; 7 positions match TRBD1. The CDR3 is 14 residues long. J gave up 1 base and V 6 bases, and 3 bases lay outside the gene matches. From germline, CDR1 is KGHSH and CDR2 LQKENI. The CDR3 DNA follows: TGTGCCAGCTCCCTGGGACAGAGCAATCAGCCCCAGCATTTT. Residues: CASSLGQSNQPQHF.

This chain links TRBV6-5 with TRBJ1-1; D may be TRBD1 (6 bases). CDR3 length: 14 residues. Germline V gives CDR1 MNHEY, CDR2 SVGAGI. Trimming left V 8 bases short and J 4 bases short, with 17 bases between. The CDR3 here is CASGGGGWGTEAFF. The CDR3, as DNA: TGTGCCAGCGGGGGAGGGGGATGGGGCACTGAAGCTTTCTTT.

V is TRBV9 and J is TRBJ2-1; D possibly corresponds to TRBD2 (5 bases). V was shortened by 4 bases and J by 5 bases, with 10 bases between the two germline ends. CDR3 length: 13 amino acids. CDR1 is SGDLS, CDR2 YYNGEE, per germline. As DNA, the CDR3 is TGTGCCAGCAGCTTGGACGGGAACAATGAGCAGTTCTTC. This encodes CASSLDGNNEQFF. Complete variable domain (other parts from reference TRBV9 and TRBJ2-1): DSGVTQTPKHLITATGQRVTLRCSPRSGDLSVYWYQQSLDQGLQFLIQYYNGEERAKGNILERFSAQQFPDLHSELNLSSLELGDSALYFCASSLDGNNEQFFGPGTRLTVL.

V and J are TRBV6-5 and TRBJ1-2, with D uncertain. The CDR3 runs 12 residues. CDR1 and CDR2 from the germline V gene are MNHEY and SVGAGI. V lost 6 bases and J lost 6, with 11 bases in between. CDR3 loop: CASRVGRDGYTF. The CDR3, as DNA: TGTGCCAGCAGGGTAGGCCGAGATGGCTACACCTTC.

The V call is TRBV6-5, the J call TRBJ1-6; D is undetermined. V was cut by 6 bases and J by 0 bases, with 6 bases left in between. This CDR3 is 14 amino acids long. CDR1 and CDR2 (germline): MNHEY, SVGAGI. CDR3: CASRQSSYNSPLHF. The CDR3, as DNA: TGTGCCAGCAGGCAGAGCTCCTATAATTCACCCCTCCACTTT.

The chain is built from TRBV3-1 (or the pseudogene TRBV3-2) and TRBJ1-2; 7 nucleotides align to TRBD1. Germline-derived CDR1 and CDR2 are LGHDT and YNNKEL (reference sequence). The CDR3 totals 15 residues. The ends lost 3 bases at V and 3 bases at J; junction bases unmatched: 7. The CDR3 is CASSQVTGADYGYTF. CDR3 in DNA: TGTGCCAGCAGCCAGGTTACAGGGGCTGACTATGGCTACACCTTC.

V and J are TRBV6-2 or TRBV6-3 and TRBJ1-6, with TRBD1 matching over 9 bases. Germline-derived CDR1 and CDR2 are MNHEY and SVGEGT. This CDR3 has 14 amino acids. J lost 11 bases, V lost 4 bases, and 6 bases had no gene match. The CDR3 spells CASSWGTGIPPLHF. CDR3 DNA: TGTGCCAGCAGTTGGGGGACAGGGATCCCACCCCTCCACTTT.

This rearrangement joins TRBV30 to TRBJ2-1; D unclear. Deletions cut 0 bases from V and 3 bases from J, with 3 bases between. The CDR3 has 12 amino acids. CDR1 and CDR2 from the germline V gene are GTSNPN and SVGIG (reference sequence). The CDR3: CAWSVGYNEQFF. The DNA of the CDR3 is TGTGCCTGGAGTGTGGGCTACAATGAGCAGTTCTTC.

The chain carries TRBV7-3 and TRBJ2-5, with 14 bases aligning to TRBD2. Germline V gives CDR1 SGHTA, CDR2 FQGTGA. The ends lost 3 bases at V and 1 base at J; junction bases unmatched: 4. The CDR3 consists of 17 residues. The CDR3: CASSFGTSGGLQETQYF. In nucleotides, the CDR3 is TGTGCCAGCAGCTTCGGGACTAGCGGGGGTCTCCAAGAGACCCAGTACTTC. The full variable domain, in which reference TRBV7-3 and TRBJ2-5 provide the parts outside the CDR3, is GAGVSQTPSNKVTEKGKYVELRCDPISGHTALYWYRQSLGQGPEFLIYFQGTGAADDSGLPNDRFFAVRPEGSVSTLKIQRTERGDSAVYLCASSFGTSGGLQETQYFGPGTRLLVL.

The chain is built from TRBV7-2 and TRBJ1-5; D ambiguous. Per germline, CDR1 SGHTA and CDR2 FQGNSA. The CDR3 runs 14 residues. Trimming shortened V by 1 base and J by 1 base, and 5 bases separated the two germline ends. The CDR3 DNA reads TGTGCCAGCAGCTTAGACCAGAGCAATCAGCCCCAGCATTTT. It is translated as CASSLDQSNQPQHF.

The rearrangement links TRBV18 to TRBJ1-1; D is ambiguous. This CDR3 comprises 14 residues. The germline CDR1 and CDR2 sequences are KGHSH and LQKENI. V dropped 3 bases and J dropped 1 base, with 9 bases sitting between them. The CDR3 sequence: CASSPFEGNTEAFF. CDR3 coding DNA: TGTGCCAGCTCACCCTTCGAGGGGAACACTGAAGCTTTCTTT. Variable domain in full (rest from reference TRBV18 and TRBJ1-1): NAGVMQNPRHLVRRRGQEARLRCSPMKGHSHVYWYRQLPEEGLKFMVYLQKENIIDESGMPKERFSAEFPKEGPSILRIQQVVRGDSAAYFCASSPFEGNTEAFFGQGTRLTVV.

V usage is TRBV6-6 and J usage is TRBJ2-3, with 12 bases fitting TRBD2. Looked up from germline, CDR1 is MNHNY and CDR2 is SVGAGI (reference sequence). The trim removed 6 bases at V and 0 bases at J, leaving 10 bases unmatched. This CDR3 has 18 amino acids. The CDR3 nucleotides are TGTGCCAGCAGACGACTAGCGGGGGAGTCGACTAGCACAGATACGCAGTATTTT. This codes for CASRRLAGESTSTDTQYF.

CDR3 sequence (DNA): TGTGCCAGCTTAGGGGCAGGGGAAAATTCACCCCTCCACTTT. This gives the protein CASLGAGENSPLHF. This sequence joins TRBV28 and TRBJ1-6; maybe TRBD1 (6 bases). Between the trimmed V and J ends, which lost 8 bases and 7 bases, there was a span of 15 bases. The CDR3 runs 14 residues. CDR1 MDHEN and CDR2 SYDVKM come from the germline V gene.

The chain uses TRBV5-1 and TRBJ1-2, with TRBD1 as a possible D gene (6 bases). Germline V gene sequence: CDR1 SGHRS, CDR2 YFSETQ. The CDR3 covers 16 residues. V was cut by 1 base and J by 4 bases, with 17 bases left in between. The CDR3 region is CASSLLQGPGLYGYTF. CDR3 nucleotide sequence: TGCGCCAGCAGCTTGCTACAGGGTCCGGGACTCTATGGCTACACCTTC.